This is a list of T cell receptor beta chains from one sample in a study of T cell repertoires in cytomegalovirus infection. TCRdb re-derived calls from the reads in MiXCR, one entry per CDR3 protein. Among some 400,000 distinct CDR3 sequences listed, around 32% were seen once. Sequencing was done on a sample of PBMCs. These receptors were collected from a human donor in good health (CMV status not recorded). Some clones in this sample may be carry-over from other donors' samples. Both conserved end residues are part of each CDR3. A D gene is named only where the DNA matches it firmly. Some rows have no size entry. The others give once, few or many, or a class for an expanded clone.

j_call | d_call | clone_size | v_call | cdr3_nt | cdr3_aa
TRBJ2-1 | - | - | TRBV5-4 | TGTGCCAGCAGCCCCCCGGTAGGCCACAATGAGCAGTTCTTC | CASSPPVGHNEQFF
TRBJ1-6 | - | few | TRBV5-1 | TGCGCCAGCAGCCGCCAACAGGCCAGCTCCTATAATTCACCCCTCCACTTT | CASSRQQASSYNSPLHF
TRBJ2-7 | TRBD2 | many | TRBV7-2 | TGTGCCAGCAGCTTCGGGCTAGCGGAAACCTACGAGCAGTACTTC | CASSFGLAETYEQYF
TRBJ2-7 | - | - | TRBV6-5 | TGTGCCAGTCAACCCCACGGCCGCAGCTCCTACGAGCAGTACTTC | CASQPHGRSSYEQYF
TRBJ1-4 | - | - | TRBV5-1 | TGCGCCAGCAGCTACAGGGACCCCGGTGACAAACTGTTTTTT | CASSYRDPGDKLFF
TRBJ1-5 | TRBD1 | few | TRBV29-1 | TGCAGCGCACCCGACAGGGTCCCTAATCAGCCCCAGCATTTT | CSAPDRVPNQPQHF
TRBJ2-5 | - | many | TRBV4-1 | TGCGCCAGCAGCCGAGAGAGGACCCAAGAGACCCAGTACTTC | CASSRERTQETQYF
TRBJ2-2 | - | few | TRBV7-2 | TGTGCCAGCAGCTTAAGATACAGGGCGAACACCGGGGAGCTGTTTTTT | CASSLRYRANTGELFF
TRBJ2-5 | - | many | TRBV7-6 | TGTGCCAGCAGCTTAGATGGAGGGGGGACCCAGTACTTC | CASSLDGGGTQYF
TRBJ2-2 | TRBD1 | few | TRBV20-1 | TGCAGTGCTAGAGACCGGGACAGGGACACCGGGGAGCTGTTTTTT | CSARDRDRDTGELFF
TRBJ2-7 | - | few | TRBV7-8 | TGTGCCAGCAGCTCAGCCTTCTCTGACAGCTCAAAGATAGCCGAGCAGTACTTC | CASSSAFSDSSKIAEQYF
TRBJ2-5 | TRBD2 | - | TRBV11-2 | TGTGACAGCAGCCCCCGTAGCGGGGGGCTGGAACGGACCCAGTACTTC | CDSSPRSGGLERTQYF
TRBJ2-1 | TRBD2 | few | TRBV20-1 | TGCAGTGCTAGAGATCCGAGACTAGCGGGGGGGCCTGATGAGCAGTTCTTC | CSARDPRLAGGPDEQFF
TRBJ2-7 | TRBD1 | - | TRBV19 | TGTGCCAGTAGTAGACCGGGACAGATCTACGAGCAGTACTTC | CASSRPGQIYEQYF
TRBJ1-5 | - | - | TRBV5-1 | TGCGCCAGCAGCTTGGACGGCAGGGGAGGCAATCAGCCCCAGCATTTT | CASSLDGRGGNQPQHF
TRBJ2-5 | - | - | TRBV7-2 | TGTGCCAGCAGCTTACCGCCGCAGACCCAGTACTTC | CASSLPPQTQYF
TRBJ2-7 | - | - | TRBV19 | TGTGCCAGTAGTACCAGGGGAGGTGAGCAGTACTTC | CASSTRGGEQYF
TRBJ1-3 | - | - | TRBV6-1 | TGTGCCAGTAAGATGTGGACGACCGCTGGAAACACCATATATTTT | CASKMWTTAGNTIYF
TRBJ2-3 | - | - | TRBV7-3 | TGTGCCAGCAGCTTGAGCGGGTCGGCAGATACGCAGTATTTT | CASSLSGSADTQYF
TRBJ2-7 | TRBD2 | few | TRBV6-5 | TGTGCCAGCAGTTATGGTGCTAGCGGGGGGGCCGAGCAGTACTTC | CASSYGASGGAEQYF
TRBJ1-6 | - | many | TRBV7-2 | TGTGCCAGCAGCTTGGCAGGAGTAAATTCACCCCTCCACTTT | CASSLAGVNSPLHF
TRBJ1-1 | - | - | TRBV11-3 | TGTGCCAGCAGTAACGATCAGCGAGGGGACACTGAAGCTTTCTTT | CASSNDQRGDTEAFF
TRBJ2-5 | TRBD2 | few | TRBV5-4 | TGTGCCAGCAGCTTGAAGGGACTAGTGGCGCAGACCCAGTACTTC | CASSLKGLVAQTQYF
TRBJ2-1 | - | few | TRBV6-1 | TGTGCCAGCAGGTCCGGGACAGCGGCGGGAGATGAGCAGTTCTTC | CASRSGTAAGDEQFF
TRBJ2-1 | - | - | TRBV7-6 | TGTGCCAGCAGCTTAGGGCGGGCAATGTCCTACAATGAGCAGTTCTTC | CASSLGRAMSYNEQFF
TRBJ2-5 | - | many | TRBV7-2 | TGTGCCAGCAGCCGGGGTAGCGAGGAGACCCAGTACTTC | CASSRGSEETQYF
TRBJ2-1 | - | - | TRBV2 | TGTGCCAGCAGTGAGGAGCTCAATGAGCAGTTCTTC | CASSEELNEQFF
TRBJ2-2 | - | - | TRBV5-1 | TGCGCCAGCAGCCAACGGACTACCACCAACACCGGGGAGCTGTTTTTT | CASSQRTTTNTGELFF
TRBJ2-3 | TRBD2 | few | TRBV20-1 | TGCAGTGCTAGACCCTCAGGATGGGAGCGGGGGCACGTTGGCACAGATACGCAGTATTTT | CSARPSGWERGHVGTDTQYF
TRBJ2-3 | TRBD2 | medium-sized | TRBV10-3 | TGTGCCATCAGGGGACTAGCTCATCAAGATACGCAGTATTTT | CAIRGLAHQDTQYF
TRBJ1-5 | - | - | TRBV27 | TGTGCCAGCAGCCGAGATGGGTTCCAGGGGTCAAGACAGCCCCAGCATTTT | CASSRDGFQGSRQPQHF
TRBJ2-1 | - | few | TRBV12-3/TRBV12-4 | TGTGCCAGCAGTAGTTTTGGTTCGGGGGGCGCGTACAATGAGCAGTTCTTC | CASSSFGSGGAYNEQFF
TRBJ2-7 | - | - | TRBV7-6 | TGTGCCAGCAGCTTAATGAGAGGTTACGAGCAGTACTTC | CASSLMRGYEQYF
TRBJ1-1 | TRBD1 | - | TRBV10-3 | TGTGCCATCAGTGGAGAGGGGGCGAACACTGAAGCTTTCTTT | CAISGEGANTEAFF
TRBJ2-5 | - | - | TRBV7-2 | TGTTCCAGCAGCGAGGCAGGGGGTGGGCGGGAGACCCATTACTTC | CSSSEAGGGRETHYF
TRBJ1-2 | - | - | TRBV5-4 | TGTGCCAGCAGCTTGCCAGGGGAAAACTATGGCTACACCTTC | CASSLPGENYGYTF
TRBJ2-7 | - | - | TRBV7-9 | TGTGCCAGCAGCTTAATGGCAGGCGAGCAGTACTTC | CASSLMAGEQYF
TRBJ1-5 | - | few | TRBV12-3/TRBV12-4 | TGTGCCAGCAGTTGGTCGGGCAATCAGCCCCAGCATTTT | CASSWSGNQPQHF
TRBJ2-1 | TRBD1 | - | TRBV7-8 | TGTGCCAGCAGGCAAGACAGGGCCGGCAATGAGCAGTTATTC | CASRQDRAGNEQLF
TRBJ2-1 | TRBD2 | few | TRBV18 | TGTGCCAGCTCACCGCGGACTAGCGGGGGAGGTGAGCAGTTCTTC | CASSPRTSGGGEQFF
TRBJ2-3 | TRBD2 | many | TRBV28 | TGTGCCAGCAGTTTATGGACTAGCGGGGGGACAGATACGCAGTATTTT | CASSLWTSGGTDTQYF
TRBJ2-5 | TRBD2 | - | TRBV12-3/TRBV12-4 | TGTGCCAGCACTCTGCGGGGCGGGGGGGCCGGAGAGACCCAGTACTTC | CASTLRGGGAGETQYF
TRBJ2-1 | TRBD1 | - | TRBV12-3/TRBV12-4 | TGTGCCAGCAGTCCAGGGACAGGGTTTTTTCAAGGGTACAATGAGCAGTTCTTC | CASSPGTGFFQGYNEQFF
TRBJ1-1 | TRBD1 | - | TRBV12-3/TRBV12-4 | TGTGCCAGCAGTTTAACAGGGGCCACTGAAGCTTTCTTT | CASSLTGATEAFF
TRBJ1-4 | - | - | TRBV20-1 | TGCAGTGCTACATATCAGGGGATGGCTAATGAAAAACTGTTTTTT | CSATYQGMANEKLFF
TRBJ2-3 | - | once | TRBV5-3 | TGTGCCAGCAGCTTGGGGACGAACCCTAACACAGATACGCAGTATTTT | CASSLGTNPNTDTQYF
TRBJ2-1 | TRBD2 | - | TRBV6-5 | TGTGCCAGCAGACCATCCTTTAGCGGGGGGGCTTACAATGAGCAGTTCTTC | CASRPSFSGGAYNEQFF
TRBJ1-5 | - | - | TRBV7-9 | TGTGCCAGCAGCTTAATGAACAGTGCGGGCAATCAGCCCCAGCATTTT | CASSLMNSAGNQPQHF
TRBJ2-3 | - | - | TRBV6-6 | TGTGCCAGCAGTTACTCCCGACTAGTATCAGATACGCAGTATTTT | CASSYSRLVSDTQYF
TRBJ1-1 | - | few | TRBV7-3 | TGTGCCAGCTTAAAGGGCCCGAACACTGAAGCTTTCTTT | CASLKGPNTEAFF
TRBJ2-2 | - | - | TRBV4-1 | TGCGCCAGCAGCCAAGAATCTCATGGGGAGCTGTTTTTT | CASSQESHGELFF
TRBJ1-1 | TRBD1 | - | TRBV5-1 | TGCGCCAGCAGCTCCTCGGACAGGGCCGGAAACACTGAAGCTTTCTTT | CASSSSDRAGNTEAFF
TRBJ2-1 | - | few | TRBV2 | TGTGCCAGCACCCGGGACAATGAGCAGTTCTTC | CASTRDNEQFF
TRBJ2-3 | - | - | TRBV7-2 | TGTGCCAGCAAAAACCTGGGCAGGGTGATCACAGATACGCAGTATTTT | CASKNLGRVITDTQYF
TRBJ2-7 | TRBD1 | - | TRBV9 | TGTGCCAGCAGCGGGGGTACAGGGGCTTCCTACGAGCAGTACTTC | CASSGGTGASYEQYF
TRBJ1-6 | - | - | TRBV19 | TGTGCCAGTAGTCAGAGTCGCGGACGTAATTTTAATTCACCCCTCCACTTT | CASSQSRGRNFNSPLHF
TRBJ1-4 | - | - | TRBV12-3/TRBV12-4 | TGTGCCAGCAGTTTCGGTCTGGGGGGCCCTAATGAAAAACTGTTTTTT | CASSFGLGGPNEKLFF
TRBJ1-2 | TRBD1 | few | TRBV19 | TGTGCCAGTAAAAATTCCGGGACAGCCAAAGTAAGCTTC | CASKNSGTAKVSF
TRBJ2-3 | - | - | TRBV29-1 | TGCAGCGTGGACCGGGACAACACCACAGATACGCAGTATTTT | CSVDRDNTTDTQYF
TRBJ2-7 | TRBD1 | few | TRBV4-1 | TGCGCCAGCAGCCAGTACGGGACAGGGGGCTCCTACGAGCAGTACTTC | CASSQYGTGGSYEQYF